The sequence of this T cell receptor beta chain was determined in a study of blood T cell repertoires in COVID-19. Study information: Samples of COVID-19 (acute and convalescent) were obtained from the United States, Italy and Spain. T cells, B-cell-depleted T cells, or PBMCs supplied cDNA or gDNA.

V lost 10 bases and J lost 7, with 23 bases in between. CDR3 size: 15 residues. From germline, CDR1 is LNHDA and CDR2 SQIVND (reference sequence). Per the original methods: Amplification of reference gene primers provided the estimated nucleated cell counts. The data were produced by immunoSEQ multiplex PCR, yet TCRdb's version contains in-frame clones alone and is incomplete. That table supplies the V and J calls and clone size; D and trimming were determined from the DNA. This table holds over 250,000 clones, 88% found once. This chain uses TRBV19 with TRBJ1-5; D possibly corresponds to TRBD1 (5 bases). Material: peripheral blood. This clonotype was obtained from a middle-aged woman who had recovered from COVID-19. The CDR3 is CATMDQGGAGQPQHF. The CDR3 bases are TGTGCCACCATGGACCAGGGAGGGGCAGGCCAGCCCCAGCATTTT.